This T cell receptor (beta chain) was observed in a study of multiple sclerosis patients with progressive multifocal leukoencephalopathy. Assay: immunoSEQ multiplex PCR; the TCRdb copy retains only in-frame clones and omits some. The profile shows 29,000 or so clones, around nine tenths of them singletons. CDR3 length: 15 amino acids. CDR1 and CDR2 (germline): MNHEY, SMNVEV (reference sequence). The V end was cut by 5 bases, the J end by 8 bases, with 19 bases between. The time point here: five to six months of natalizumab therapy. This clonotype was sampled from a human donor with multiple sclerosis. The chain employs TRBV27 and TRBJ2-1; a weak D match, TRBD2 (6 bases). This specimen was PBMCs, taken from a patient treated with natalizumab. CDR3 bases: TGTGCCAGCAGTCCCCGGGTAGCGGCAAAGGATGAGCAGTTCTTC. The encoded protein is CASSPRVAAKDEQFF.